The next 14 T cell receptor beta chains were all read from a single sample in a study of blood T cells in healthy people across ages. A J-beta primer mix and a sample-barcoded 5' primer were used in a second PCR of roughly 7 to 12 cycles. TCRdb re-derived calls from the 5' RACE reads in MiXCR, one entry per CDR3 protein. The data hold about 650,000 distinct CDR3 sequences, with 32% observed a single time. Material: blood. These receptors were obtained from a woman of 80 years or more in good health.

Ten or more counts support this clonotype. The CDR3, as DNA: TGTGCCAGCAGTTTTAAAGTGCAGGGGCAGCAGACCTACGAGCAGTACTTC. Protein sequence: CASSFKVQGQQTYEQYF. This sequence joins TRBV12-3 or TRBV12-4 and TRBJ2-7; possible D gene TRBD1, 6 bases. This CDR3 is built from 17 residues. The V gene lost 3 bases and the J gene lost 2 bases, with 20 bases spanning the gap.

In its sample, this clonotype was seen many times. The chain uses TRBV20-1 and TRBJ2-3, with 7 bases identical to TRBD1. The germline CDR1 and CDR2 sequences are DFQATT and SNEGSKA (reference sequence). There are 17 residues in the CDR3. The ends lost 5 bases at V and 5 bases at J; junction bases unmatched: 19. The DNA for the CDR3 is TGCAGTGCTGCCACCGGGACAGTCACTCAAAAGAGAGATACGCAGTATTTT. Its translation: CSAATGTVTQKRDTQYF.

The chain uses TRBV7-3 and TRBJ1-1; tentative D call: TRBD1 (5 bases). This CDR3 comprises 17 residues. Trimming left V 4 bases short and J 2 bases short, with 20 bases between. Germline V lookup: CDR1 SGHTA, CDR2 FQGTGA. In DNA, the CDR3 is TGTGCCAGCAGCTCACAGGTAAACCCGTATGGTAACACTGAAGCTTTCTTT. This sequence encodes CASSSQVNPYGNTEAFF.

The chain couples TRBV14 to TRBJ1-4, with TRBD1 identical over 9 bases. The CDR3 runs 20 residues. J lost 0 bases, V lost 1 base, and 12 bases had no gene match. Germline CDR1 is SGHDN and CDR2 is FVKESK. CDR3 loop: CASSQAEDRGKKATNEKLFF. CDR3 DNA: TGTGCCAGCAGCCAAGCCGAGGACAGGGGAAAAAAGGCAACTAATGAAAAACTGTTTTTT. The whole variable domain, filled in from reference TRBV14 and TRBJ1-4, reads EAGVTQFPSHSVIEKGQTVTLRCDPISGHDNLYWYRRVMGKEIKFLLHFVKESKQDESGMPNNRFLAERTGGTYSTLKVQPAELEDSGVYFCASSQAEDRGKKATNEKLFFGSGTQLSVL.

This clonotype occurred a few times. This chain joins TRBV7-3 and TRBJ1-6; 9 nucleotides match TRBD1. The V and J ends lost 5 bases and 9 bases, in that order; junction bases with no gene match: 5. From germline, CDR1 is SGHTA and CDR2 FQGTGA. CDR3 length: 14 amino acids. This chain's CDR3 is CASSQQGAASPLHF. CDR3 sequence (DNA): TGTGCCAGCAGCCAACAGGGGGCAGCTTCACCCCTCCACTTT.

This clonotype has at least ten counts. The chain couples TRBV7-6 to TRBJ2-7; D is perhaps TRBD1 (5 bases). V was cut by 5 bases and J by 2 bases, with 16 bases left in between. This CDR3 spans 15 amino acids. Germline CDR1 reads SGHVS; CDR2 reads FNYEAQ. The CDR3 region has the DNA TGTGCCAGCAGCCCCTCCCTGGCAGGGCCCTACGAGCAGTACTTC. As protein: CASSPSLAGPYEQYF.

A few counts support this clonotype. The chain recombines TRBV7-3 with TRBJ1-1; D is undetermined. The CDR3 covers 15 residues. Germline CDR1 reads SGHTA; CDR2 reads FQGTGA. V shed 7 bases and J shed 2 bases, with 17 bases lying between them. The CDR3 DNA reads TGTGCCAGCAACCTCGCTCCAGGTTCTAACACTGAAGCTTTCTTT. It specifies CASNLAPGSNTEAFF.

The V gene is TRBV29-1, the J gene TRBJ2-1, with D possibly called TRBD1 or TRBD2 (5 bases each). Germline CDR1 and CDR2: SQVTM and ANQGSEA. The CDR3 consists of 14 residues. The germline V and J ends were trimmed by 3 bases and 7 bases, with 16 bases remaining between them. The CDR3 DNA reads as TGCAGCGTTGATCGGTTAGGGACCCTTAATGAGCAGTTCTTC. Translated, it gives CSVDRLGTLNEQFF.

In its sample, this clonotype was seen many times. This rearrangement joins TRBV11-2 to TRBJ1-2; 7 nucleotides line up with TRBD1. V lost 1 base, J lost 0 bases, and 5 bases stayed unmatched. The germline CDR1 and CDR2 sequences are SGHAT and FQNNGV. The CDR3 loop spans 16 amino acids. The CDR3 reads CASSLAGTAPNYGYTF. In DNA, the CDR3 is TGTGCCAGCAGCTTAGCCGGGACAGCTCCTAACTATGGCTACACCTTC.

In regard to this clonotype: A much bigger clone sits one base away, suggesting this may be a read error. V and J are TRBV9 and TRBJ2-7, with no clear D. Germline V CDR1 and CDR2: SGDLS, YYNGEE. The CDR3 has 14 amino acids. V was pared by 3 bases and J by 0 bases, with 10 bases between. CDR3 amino acids: CASSGVGDSYEQYF. The CDR3, as DNA: TGTGCCAGCAGCGGAGTGGGCGACTCCTACGAGCAGTACTTC.

The table lists this clonotype with many counts. V is TRBV6-1 and J is TRBJ2-3; TRBD2 matches 11 bases. The CDR3 covers 16 residues. The junction had 7 bases not matched to a gene; V was cut back by 3 bases and J by 5 bases. The germline CDR1 and CDR2 sequences are MNHNS and SASEGT. CDR3 DNA: TGTGCCAGCAGTGATGCGGCTAGCGGGGGGAGAGATACGCAGTATTTT. Protein: CASSDAASGGRDTQYF.

The chain joins TRBV10-1 to TRBJ2-7, with 7 bases lining up with TRBD1. The CDR3 sequence is 12 residues long. Trimming cost V 7 bases and J 5 bases; bases outside gene matches: 5. In germline, CDR1 is WNHNN, CDR2 SYGVQD (reference sequence). The CDR3 region is CASKQGDHEQYF. The CDR3 DNA reads TGCGCCAGCAAGCAGGGGGACCACGAGCAGTACTTC.

The chain has TRBV7-2 and TRBJ2-3; TRBD2 agrees at 13 bases. CDR3 length: 17 residues. The ends lost 4 bases at V and 6 bases at J; junction bases unmatched: 10. The V gene's germline CDR1 is SGHTA and CDR2 FQGNSA. CDR3: CASSSRLAGGALDTQYF. In nucleotides, the CDR3 is TGTGCCAGCAGCTCTAGACTAGCGGGAGGAGCATTGGATACGCAGTATTTT.

The rearrangement uses TRBV4-2 and TRBJ1-5; D gene unclear. CDR3 length: 13 residues. The V gene's germline CDR1 is LGHNA and CDR2 YNFKEQ. The V end was cut by 1 base, the J end by 5 bases, with 6 bases between. The CDR3 coding sequence is TGTGCCAGCAGCCAAGTTCTGGATCAGCCCCAGCATTTT. Translation gives CASSQVLDQPQHF.